The present TCR beta chain was sequenced within a study of lymphopenia after photon versus proton radiotherapy. The data were produced by immunoSEQ multiplex PCR, yet TCRdb's version contains in-frame clones alone and is incomplete. This sample yields under 35,000 clones, of which approximately 92% are seen a single time; less than 8% belongs to the top ten. A word on this clone: The target antigen is unknown.

Findings and caveats of the study: Relative stability marked proton patients; photon patients lost diversity and naive cells.

Looked up from germline, CDR1 is MDHEN and CDR2 is SYDVKM. The CDR3 length is 16 residues. Losses at the gene ends were 3 bases for V and 6 bases for J; bases not matched to a gene: 11. The sample was peripheral blood, taken from a patient treated with proton-based radiotherapy. The genes are TRBV28 and TRBJ2-5; 9 positions agree with TRBD1. This receptor was obtained from a woman between 65 and 79 years old with pancreatic cancer. Some clones in this sample may be carry-over from other donors' samples. The CDR3 sequence: CASSLAPGQGAQTQYF. The DNA for the CDR3 is TGTGCCAGCAGTTTGGCGCCGGGACAGGGAGCACAGACCCAGTACTTC.